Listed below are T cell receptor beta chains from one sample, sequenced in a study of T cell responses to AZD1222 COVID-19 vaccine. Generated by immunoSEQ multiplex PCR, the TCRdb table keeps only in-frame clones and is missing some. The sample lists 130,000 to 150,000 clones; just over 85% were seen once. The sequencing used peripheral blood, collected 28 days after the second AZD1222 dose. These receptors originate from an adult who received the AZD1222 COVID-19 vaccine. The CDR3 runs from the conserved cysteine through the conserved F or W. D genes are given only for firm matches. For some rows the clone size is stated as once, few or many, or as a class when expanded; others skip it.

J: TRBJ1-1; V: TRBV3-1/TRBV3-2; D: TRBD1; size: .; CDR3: CASSHEGAGVAEAFF; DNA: TGTGCCAGCAGCCATGAGGGGGCAGGGGTTGCTGAAGCTTTCTTT
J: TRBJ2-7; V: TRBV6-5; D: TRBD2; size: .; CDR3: CASSATSVLSYEQYF; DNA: TGTGCCAGCAGCGCCACTAGCGTGCTGTCCTACGAGCAGTACTTC
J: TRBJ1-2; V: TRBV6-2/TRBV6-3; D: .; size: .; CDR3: CASSYFPEENYTF; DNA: TGTGCCAGCAGTTATTTCCCAGAAGAGAACTACACCTTC
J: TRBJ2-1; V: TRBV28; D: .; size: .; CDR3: CASRGGRGSYNEQFF; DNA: TGTGCCAGCAGGGGGGGCAGGGGCTCCTACAATGAGCAGTTCTTC
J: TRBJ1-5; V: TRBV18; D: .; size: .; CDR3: CASATGATQPQHF; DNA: TGTGCCAGCGCTACAGGAGCGACTCAGCCCCAGCATTTT
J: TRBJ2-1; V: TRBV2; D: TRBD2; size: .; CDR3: CASSEGGGIFF; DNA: TGTGCCAGCAGTGAAGGGGGGGGTATCTTCTTC
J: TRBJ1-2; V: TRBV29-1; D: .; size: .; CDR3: CSVDDSNYGYTF; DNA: TGCAGCGTCGATGACAGTAACTATGGCTACACCTTC
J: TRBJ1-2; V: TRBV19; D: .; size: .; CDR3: CASSIVGVTRHRRYTF; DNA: TGTGCCAGTAGTATAGTGGGGGTTACTCGCCACAGACGCTACACCTTC
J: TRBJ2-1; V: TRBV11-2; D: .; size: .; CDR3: CASSLRRSDEQFF; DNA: TGTGCCAGCAGCTTACGCCGGAGTGATGAGCAGTTCTTC
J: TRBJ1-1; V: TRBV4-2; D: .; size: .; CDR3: CASTPSDGGGKSDTEAFF; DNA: TGTGCCAGCACCCCTTCTGACGGGGGCGGGAAATCGGACACTGAAGCTTTCTTT
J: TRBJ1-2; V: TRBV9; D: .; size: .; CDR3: CASSVGTASGYTF; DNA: TGTGCCAGCAGCGTAGGGACAGCCTCTGGCTACACCTTC
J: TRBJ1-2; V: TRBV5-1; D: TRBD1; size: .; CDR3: CASSIGQGGNYGYTF; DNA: TGCGCCAGCAGCATCGGACAGGGCGGTAACTATGGCTACACCTTC
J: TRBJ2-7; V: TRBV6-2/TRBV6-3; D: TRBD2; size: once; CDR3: CASSGGAGVGEQYF; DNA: TGTGCCAGCAGTGGGGGAGCGGGAGTGGGCGAGCAGTACTTC
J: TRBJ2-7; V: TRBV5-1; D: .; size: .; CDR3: CASSLREGAEQYF; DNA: TGCGCCAGCAGCTTGCGGGAGGGGGCCGAGCAGTACTTC
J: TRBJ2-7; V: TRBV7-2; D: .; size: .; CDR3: CASSSMLGRSYEQYF; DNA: TGTGCCAGCAGCTCTATGTTGGGCCGATCCTACGAGCAGTACTTC
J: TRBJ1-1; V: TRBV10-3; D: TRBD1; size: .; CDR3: CAIRITGEETEAFF; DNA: TGTGCCATCAGAATCACAGGGGAGGAGACTGAAGCTTTCTTT
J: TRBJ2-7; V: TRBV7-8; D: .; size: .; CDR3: CASSLDWGAYEQYF; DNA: TGTGCCAGCAGCTTAGACTGGGGGGCCTACGAGCAGTACTTC
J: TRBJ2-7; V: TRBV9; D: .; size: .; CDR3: CASSVDGVPYEQYF; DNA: TGTGCCAGCAGCGTAGATGGGGTCCCCTACGAGCAGTACTTC
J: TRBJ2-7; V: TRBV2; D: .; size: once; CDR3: CASSEQAFYEQYF; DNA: TGTGCCAGCAGTGAACAGGCTTTCTACGAGCAGTACTTC
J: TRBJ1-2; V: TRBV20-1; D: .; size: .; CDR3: CSASLGGRIGYTF; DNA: TGCAGTGCTAGTTTGGGGGGGCGTATTGGCTACACCTTC
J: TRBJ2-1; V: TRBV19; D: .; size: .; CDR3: CASQLGSPPYNEQFF; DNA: TGTGCCTCCCAGCTGGGGTCTCCCCCCTACAATGAGCAGTTCTTC
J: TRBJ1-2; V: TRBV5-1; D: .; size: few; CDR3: CASSNRGANVNYGYTF; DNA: TGCGCCAGCAGCAACCGCGGGGCAAACGTTAACTATGGCTACACCTTC